This TCR beta chain emerged from a study of intratumoral heterogeneity in liver cancer. The germline gives CDR1 SGHDT, CDR2 YYEEEE. The CDR3 covers 16 residues. V shed 4 bases and J 5 bases; nucleotides not matched to a gene: 11. The assay was immunoSEQ multiplex PCR, and TCRdb's table has in-frame clones only and misses some. The sample shows about 6,200 clones, 60% to 75% of them seen only once. Study-wide results and limits: Significantly more unique clonal expansions occurred in tumor region a than b.

For this clone: No antigen is known for it.

The hepatocellular carcinoma nodule was sampled at distinct, geographically separated regions. Early-stage hepatocellular carcinoma patients were treatment-naïve prior to resection. Samples came from areas without visible necrosis or hemorrhage. V is TRBV5-6 and J is TRBJ2-5; TRBD1 matches 10 bases. Sample: tumor tissue, taken before any cancer treatment. This sequence originates from a woman aged 70 to 79 with hepatocellular carcinoma. The CDR3 region has the DNA TGTGCCAGCAGCCCCTCCGGACAGGGGGGATTGGAGACCCAGTACTTC. Translation gives CASSPSGQGGLETQYF.